This T cell receptor (beta chain) was recorded in a study of T cells in Graves' hyperthyroidism and ophthalmopathy. Amplification of TCR beta CDR3 regions used RNA as the template. TCR CDR3 regions were first amplified by RT-PCR with HTBI primers. One entry per CDR3 protein, called by TCRdb with MiXCR from the multiplex PCR reads. Found here are roughly 500,000 distinct CDR3 sequences, roughly 45% of them singletons; the top ten hold about two fifths. The ends were cut back, 3 bases at V and 2 bases at J, with 8 bases in the middle. This CDR3 contains 12 residues. CDR1 and CDR2 from the germline V gene are DFQATT and SNEGSKA (reference sequence).

This chain links TRBV20-1 with TRBJ2-7; no definite D call. The clonotype originates from an adult woman with Graves' disease, either hyperthyroidism or ophthalmopathy (not recorded which). Sample: peripheral blood or thyroid tissue (not recorded which). The CDR3 is CSARIYTYEQYF. In DNA form, the CDR3 reads TGCAGTGCTAGGATATATACCTACGAGCAGTACTTC.